This TCR beta chain was profiled in a study of cytomegalovirus exposure and HLA in healthy donors. Study in general: The same platform was used for the 120 validation repertoires and the roughly 670 first-cohort repertoires, a later analysis reported.

Study-level points and caveats: It was about 180 TCR beta chains that were listed as cytomegalovirus-associated.

Clones were sequenced by immunoSEQ multiplex PCR, and TCRdb holds only the in-frame ones, with some missing. Of about 38,000 clones in the sample, about 93% were seen once. The CDR3 runs to 12 residues. Germline lookup yields CDR1 SQVTM and CDR2 ANQGSEA. Trimming cost V 6 bases and J 5 bases; bases outside gene matches: 3. On this clone: What it binds is unknown.

This sequence originates from a young man in good health and CMV-seronegative. The specimen was PBMCs. V gene TRBV29-1 combines with J gene TRBJ1-2, with 10 bases lining up with TRBD1. Here the CDR3 reads CSVRTGGYGYTF. The CDR3 DNA is TGCAGCGTGAGGACAGGGGGGTATGGCTACACCTTC.